The 18 T cell receptor beta chains below were found in one sample sequenced in a study of cytomegalovirus exposure and HLA in healthy donors. Sequencing was performed with immunoSEQ multiplex PCR; in TCRdb, only in-frame clones are kept and a portion is missing. This table holds some 78,000 clones, 90% to 97% found once. Material: PBMCs. These receptors all stem from a man between 18 and 29 years old in good health and CMV-seropositive.

The gene calls are TRBV2 and TRBJ2-5, with 7 bases matching TRBD2. This CDR3 has 14 residues. The ends lost 4 bases at V and 4 bases at J; junction bases unmatched: 6. CDR1 and CDR2 from the germline V gene are SNHLY and FYNNEI. The CDR3 sequence: CASSGVGGRETQYF. The CDR3 DNA is TGTGCCAGCAGTGGGGTTGGCGGGAGAGAGACCCAGTACTTC.

This chain joins TRBV29-1 and TRBJ2-2, with D unresolved. This CDR3 is built from 16 residues. Deletions cut 3 bases from V and 3 bases from J, with 17 bases between. CDR1 is SQVTM and CDR2 is ANQGSEA in the germline V gene. DNA for the CDR3: TGCAGCGTTGAGGTGATAACTTCGCGCTACACCGGGGAGCTGTTTTTT. Translated, it gives CSVEVITSRYTGELFF.

In DNA, the CDR3 is TGTGCCTGGAGTTACACAGGGAACACCGGGGAGCTGTTTTTT. Translating gives CAWSYTGNTGELFF. This chain joins TRBV30 and TRBJ2-2; maybe TRBD1 (5 bases). CDR3 length equals 14 residues. Germline CDR1 is GTSNPN and CDR2 is SVGIG (reference sequence). Trimming shortened V by 2 bases and J by 1 base, and 8 bases separated the two germline ends.

The chain is built from TRBV6-1 and TRBJ2-7; 9 positions agree with TRBD2. The CDR3 runs to 15 residues. In germline, CDR1 is MNHNS, CDR2 SASEGT. Trimming at V came to 1 base and at J to 1 base, leaving 2 bases not matched to a gene. CDR3 region: CASSEDSGGSYEQYF. The DNA for the CDR3 is TGTGCCAGCAGTGAAGATAGCGGGGGTTCCTACGAGCAGTACTTC.

J is TRBJ2-7 and V is TRBV6-1, with 11 bases fitting TRBD2. Germline CDR1 reads MNHNS; CDR2 reads SASEGT. J lost 0 bases, V lost 2 bases, and 9 bases had no gene match. The CDR3 is 18 residues long. The CDR3 spells CASSETGSSGGSSYEQYF. The CDR3 DNA reads as TGTGCCAGCAGTGAAACAGGTTCTAGCGGGGGGAGCTCCTACGAGCAGTACTTC.

As to this clone: In the same sample, other DNA sequences code for this CDR3. The chain uses TRBV28 and TRBJ2-7, with 9 bases matching TRBD2. There are 14 residues in the CDR3. The V and J ends lost 2 bases and 1 base, in that order; junction bases with no gene match: 0. Germline V CDR1 and CDR2: MDHEN, SYDVKM. The CDR3 sequence is CASSLLAGSYEQYF. Here the CDR3 DNA reads TGTGCCAGCAGTTTACTAGCGGGGTCCTACGAGCAGTACTTC.

The CDR3 bases are TGTGCCAGCAGTCGACAGGGCTACGAGCAGTACTTC. Its protein is CASSRQGYEQYF. J is TRBJ2-7 and V is TRBV2; TRBD1 aligns across 7 bases. Germline values: CDR1 SNHLY, CDR2 FYNNEI. Germline trimming cut 5 bases from V and 3 bases from J; bases unmatched to any gene: 1. The CDR3 is 12 amino acids.

J is TRBJ1-1 and V is TRBV7-9; D unresolved. Germline lookup yields CDR1 SEHNR and CDR2 FQNEAQ (reference sequence). V lost 8 bases to trimming and J lost 5 bases, with 18 bases between them. CDR3 length: 14 amino acids. The DNA of the CDR3 is TGTGCCAGCGTCCTACTGAGGTCCGGAACTGAAGCTTTCTTT. Translating it yields CASVLLRSGTEAFF.

The genes are TRBV19 and TRBJ2-1; D is uncertain. Trimming took 5 bases from V and 5 from J, leaving 16 bases between them. Per germline, CDR1 LNHDA and CDR2 SQIVND (reference sequence). This CDR3 is 15 amino acids long. The CDR3 sequence is CASSSLPTQNNEQFF. The DNA for the CDR3 is TGTGCCAGTAGTTCTCTCCCGACTCAGAACAATGAGCAGTTCTTC.

This sequence joins TRBV5-4 and TRBJ2-5; 7 positions agree with TRBD2. CDR1 SGHNT and CDR2 YYREEE come from the germline V gene (reference sequence). The CDR3 is 13 residues long. Trimming removed 5 bases from V and 4 bases from J; junction bases left unmatched: 5. The CDR3 nucleotides read TGTGCCAGCAGGGGCGGGAGATCAGAGACCCAGTACTTC. This sequence encodes CASRGGRSETQYF.

This chain joins TRBV7-9 and TRBJ2-1; 8 bases line up with TRBD1. V lost 4 bases, J lost 2 bases, and 7 bases stayed unmatched. CDR1 is SEHNR, CDR2 FQNEAQ, per germline (reference sequence). The CDR3 is made up of 16 amino acids. CDR3 in amino acids: CASSSWDRSPYNEQFF. The CDR3, as DNA: TGTGCCAGCAGCTCCTGGGACAGGTCTCCCTACAATGAGCAGTTCTTC.

This sequence joins TRBV9 and TRBJ1-1; possibly TRBD1 for D (5 bases). Trimming removed 0 bases from V and 3 bases from J, with 21 bases in between. CDR3 length equals 18 residues. CDR1 is SGDLS, CDR2 YYNGEE, per germline. CDR3 in DNA: TGTGCCAGCAGCGTAGGGGGGGACCTAGGCCCTCGATACACTGAAGCTTTCTTT. This codes for CASSVGGDLGPRYTEAFF.

This chain joins TRBV10-2 and TRBJ2-7, with 11 bases identical to TRBD1. J lost 2 bases, V lost 6 bases, and 3 bases had no gene match. Germline CDR1 is WSHSY and CDR2 is SAAADI. There are 14 residues in the CDR3. This chain's CDR3 is CASSGTGGTYEQYF. DNA of the CDR3: TGCGCCAGCAGCGGGACAGGGGGAACCTACGAGCAGTACTTC.

Only one count was recorded for this clone. V and J are TRBV15 and TRBJ2-7; D possibly corresponds to TRBD1 (6 bases). CDR1 is LNHNV, CDR2 YYDKDF, per germline (reference sequence). The CDR3 has 15 residues. Trimming left V 0 bases short and J 1 base short, with 10 bases between. In DNA form, the CDR3 reads TGTGCCACCAGCAGAGAACAGGGAACATCCTACGAGCAGTACTTC. The encoded protein is CATSREQGTSYEQYF.

Worth noting for this clone: This sample also contains other DNA sequences that code for the same CDR3. V usage is TRBV28 and J usage is TRBJ1-2; D gene unclear. Trimming stripped 4 bases from V and 4 bases from J, with 10 bases between. Germline CDR1 reads MDHEN; CDR2 reads SYDVKM. The CDR3 consists of 13 residues. Here the CDR3 DNA reads TGTGCCAGCAGTTCAGGCCAGGTCTATGGCTACACCTTC. Its protein is CASSSGQVYGYTF.

The V and J genes are TRBV27 and TRBJ2-1; tentatively, D is TRBD2 (6 bases). Looked up from germline, CDR1 is MNHEY and CDR2 is SMNVEV (reference sequence). The V end was cut by 5 bases, the J end by 8 bases, with 10 bases between. CDR3 length equals 12 residues. The CDR3 spells CASSQDYYEQFF. Written as DNA, the CDR3 is TGTGCCAGCAGTCAGGACTATTATGAGCAGTTCTTC.

This sequence joins TRBV9 and TRBJ2-3, with D tentatively TRBD2 (5 bases). Per germline, CDR1 SGDLS and CDR2 YYNGEE. This CDR3 is 17 amino acids long. V lost 3 bases, J lost 2 bases, and 19 bases lay in between. The CDR3 bases are TGTGCCAGCAGCGCCTCGCCAAAGGACTTGAACACAGATACGCAGTATTTT. This translates into CASSASPKDLNTDTQYF. Using reference TRBV9 and TRBJ2-3 for the parts outside the CDR3, the full variable domain is DSGVTQTPKHLITATGQRVTLRCSPRSGDLSVYWYQQSLDQGLQFLIQYYNGEERAKGNILERFSAQQFPDLHSELNLSSLELGDSALYFCASSASPKDLNTDTQYFGPGTRLTVL.

The chain uses TRBV4-1 and TRBJ2-2, with TRBD2 as a possible D gene (6 bases). CDR1 and CDR2 (germline): MGHRA, YSYEKL. The V and J ends lost 0 bases and 6 bases respectively, with 11 bases between them. The CDR3 spans 15 residues. CDR3 region: CASSQEGWRAGELFF. CDR3 sequence (DNA): TGCGCCAGCAGCCAAGAGGGGTGGAGGGCCGGGGAGCTGTTTTTT.